This TCR beta chain derives from a study of blood T cell repertoires in COVID-19. Across the whole study: The samples span acute and convalescent COVID-19 from the United States, Italy and Spain. The cDNA or gDNA used as material had been derived from T cells, B-cell-depleted T cells, or PBMCs.

Authors' data handling: Estimation of nucleated cell counts was performed using reference gene primer amplification. Assay: immunoSEQ multiplex PCR; the TCRdb copy retains only in-frame clones and omits some. V and J calls and clone size follow that table, whereas D and trimming were derived from the DNA. Altogether 300,000 to 450,000 clones are present, approximately 89% being singletons, with the ten largest covering 3% to 4.5%. The CDR3 loop spans 15 amino acids. Germline CDR1 reads MNHEY; CDR2 reads SVGAGI. V was pared by 1 base and J by 9 bases, with 8 bases of the junction left unmatched. The rearrangement joins TRBV6-5 to TRBJ2-1; 8 positions agree with TRBD2. The TCR originated in an older woman with COVID-19, enrolled during active disease. The sequenced sample was peripheral blood. CDR3 region: CASSYFSGGPREQFF. The CDR3 nucleotides are TGTGCCAGCAGTTACTTTTCGGGGGGGCCGCGTGAGCAGTTCTTC.